One sample yielded the 25 T cell receptor beta chains listed below, sequenced in a study of cytomegalovirus exposure and HLA in healthy donors (dated by TCRdb to about 2017). Library generation was performed with the immunoSEQ multiplex PCR assay. A mixture of 60 forward primers for TCR Vbeta segments and 13 reverse primers for TCR Jbeta segments was used in the multiplex PCR. Sourced from immuneACCESS, this table was stored by TCRdb with only in-frame sequences that have V and J called. A share of the clones is absent; for the studies checked, an unresolved V gene accounts for under half, and the remainder has no known explanation. In this sample the table shows fewer than 200,000 clones, over 70% of which occur a single time. Together, the top ten hold around 9.8% of the sample. Material for sequencing was PBMCs. The source of these receptors is a man younger than 30 in good health and CMV-seropositive.

The rearrangement joins TRBV19 to TRBJ1-1; D not certain. The CDR3 runs to 13 residues. Germline CDR1 reads LNHDA; CDR2 reads SQIVND (reference sequence). Trimming took off 2 bases at V and 2 bases at J, with 6 bases between the two ends. DNA of the CDR3: TGTGCCAGTAGTATATCGGTTAACACTGAAGCTTTCTTT. Its protein product is CASSISVNTEAFF.

The chain carries TRBV12-5 and TRBJ2-2; 8 nucleotides agree with TRBD1. The CDR3 runs 16 residues. The germline V gene has CDR1 LGHNT and CDR2 FRNRAP. V shed 1 base and J 0 bases; nucleotides not matched to a gene: 1. The CDR3 protein is CASGLGQGTNTGELFF. CDR3 nucleotides: TGTGCTAGTGGTTTGGGACAGGGGACGAACACCGGGGAGCTGTTTTTT. Supplemented by reference TRBV12-5 and TRBJ2-2, the full variable domain reads DARVTQTPRHKVTEMGQEVTMRCQPILGHNTVFWYRQTMMQGLELLAYFRNRAPLDDSGMPKDRFSAEMPDATLATLKIQPSEPRDSAVYFCASGLGQGTNTGELFFGEGSRLTVL.

The CDR3 reads CASSGGDRVNTEAFF. Here the CDR3 DNA reads TGTGCCAGCAGTGGCGGGGACAGGGTAAACACTGAAGCTTTCTTT. V and J are TRBV27 and TRBJ1-1, with 9 bases lining up with TRBD1. Germline values: CDR1 MNHEY, CDR2 SMNVEV (reference sequence). The CDR3 runs to 15 residues. After removal of 5 bases from V and 2 bases from J, the junction contained 6 bases not matched to a gene.

The rearrangement joins TRBV9 to TRBJ2-1, with TRBD2 matching over 7 bases. Germline V gene lookup returns CDR1 SGDLS and CDR2 YYNGEE. V gave up 0 bases and J gave up 6 bases; unmatched junction bases: 0. CDR3 length: 13 amino acids. CDR3 sequence: CASSVGTSNEQFF. As DNA, the CDR3 is TGTGCCAGCAGCGTAGGGACTAGCAATGAGCAGTTCTTC.

The chain combines TRBV18 with TRBJ1-2; D uncertain. The CDR3 contains 14 residues. Trimming pared 0 bases from V and 4 bases from J, leaving 9 bases between. Germline V gene sequence: CDR1 KGHSH, CDR2 LQKENI. The CDR3, as DNA: TGTGCCAGCTCACCACCAACTGTCTCCTATGGCTACACCTTC. Protein: CASSPPTVSYGYTF.

This chain joins TRBV19 and TRBJ2-3; D is possibly TRBD1 (5 bases). Per germline, CDR1 LNHDA and CDR2 SQIVND (reference sequence). The length of the CDR3 is 14 residues. Trimming shortened V by 1 base and J by 4 bases, and 9 bases separated the two germline ends. The CDR3 loop is CASSIGPRADTQYF. CDR3 sequence (DNA): TGTGCCAGTAGTATAGGGCCCAGGGCAGATACGCAGTATTTT.

The chain uses TRBV5-1 and TRBJ2-1; the match to TRBD2 covers 7 bases. The germline V gene encodes CDR1 SGHRS and CDR2 YFSETQ. The V gene end was trimmed by 0 bases and the J gene end by 5 bases; junction bases not matched to a gene: 8. The CDR3 covers 16 residues. The chain's CDR3 is CASSLDRDYLNNEQFF. The CDR3 DNA reads as TGCGCCAGCAGCTTGGACCGGGACTACCTAAACAATGAGCAGTTCTTC.

The chain combines TRBV9 with TRBJ2-5, with a tentative D call TRBD2 (7 bases). Trimming left V 0 bases short and J 4 bases short, with 16 bases between. The germline V gene encodes CDR1 SGDLS and CDR2 YYNGEE. The CDR3 spans 16 residues. The CDR3 DNA is TGTGCCAGCAGCGTAGTCGGGGGGCCGGAACGAGAGACCCAGTACTTC. Protein sequence: CASSVVGGPERETQYF.

This clone was recorded only once. The CDR3 DNA follows: TGCAGCACACGGAGGGGTCAGGGGGAGCTGTTTTTT. Its protein product is CSTRRGQGELFF. V gene TRBV29-1 combines with J gene TRBJ2-2; the D gene is possibly TRBD2 (6 bases). Germline CDR1 reads SQVTM; CDR2 reads ANQGSEA. Trimming shortened V by 8 bases and J by 8 bases, and 15 bases separated the two germline ends. CDR3 length: 12 residues.

This chain links TRBV2 with TRBJ1-2; 8 bases are shared with TRBD1. Per germline, CDR1 SNHLY and CDR2 FYNNEI. With V trimmed by 4 bases and J by 3 bases, 4 bases remained unmatched. The CDR3 contains 14 residues. CDR3 amino acids: CASSAQGAYYGYTF. In nucleotides, the CDR3 is TGTGCCAGCAGTGCCCAGGGGGCGTACTATGGCTACACCTTC.

This clone has a single count. This chain uses TRBV28 with TRBJ1-4; 8 nucleotides match TRBD1. Trimming took 2 bases from V and 10 from J; bases not matched to a gene: 12. The CDR3 is made up of 16 amino acids. Germline CDR1 and CDR2: MDHEN and SYDVKM. The CDR3 loop reads CASSLRGGQGAGKLFF. As DNA, the CDR3 is TGTGCCAGCAGTTTAAGGGGTGGGCAGGGGGCTGGAAAACTGTTTTTT.

The sample holds one count of this clone. The chain combines TRBV15 with TRBJ1-6; D perhaps matches TRBD1 (5 bases). CDR1 and CDR2 (germline): LNHNV, YYDKDF (reference sequence). The V gene lost 0 bases and the J gene lost 2 bases, with 8 bases spanning the gap. The CDR3 has 16 residues. The CDR3 region is CATSRDRGAYNSPLHF. The CDR3 DNA reads TGTGCCACCAGCAGAGATCGGGGGGCCTATAATTCACCCCTCCACTTT.

This clone was observed a handful of times. This chain connects TRBV18 to TRBJ2-1, with 10 bases matching TRBD2. Germline CDR1 is KGHSH and CDR2 is LQKENI. Trimming removed 3 bases from V and 9 bases from J; junction bases left unmatched: 14. The CDR3 covers 17 residues. The CDR3 DNA follows: TGTGCCAGCTCACCGACAACTAGCGGGAACCCGGGTGGTGAGCAGTTCTTC. Translated, it gives CASSPTTSGNPGGEQFF. The full variable domain, rest sourced from reference TRBV18 and TRBJ2-1, is NAGVMQNPRHLVRRRGQEARLRCSPMKGHSHVYWYRQLPEEGLKFMVYLQKENIIDESGMPKERFSAEFPKEGPSILRIQQVVRGDSAAYFCASSPTTSGNPGGEQFFGPGTRLTVL.

The rearrangement joins TRBV6-1 to TRBJ1-2; 7 bases map to TRBD1. The CDR3 length is 15 residues. Germline lookup yields CDR1 MNHNS and CDR2 SASEGT. With 4 bases clipped from V and 2 bases from J, the junction kept 7 bases outside the gene matches. For the CDR3, the DNA is TGTGCCAGCAGTGTTTGGGCAGGGGGAAACTATGGCTACACCTTC. Translating it yields CASSVWAGGNYGYTF.

This clone came up a few times. The chain employs TRBV6-5 and TRBJ1-4, with 7 nucleotides matching TRBD1. This CDR3 has 14 amino acids. V was pared by 4 bases and J by 11 bases, with 10 bases of the junction left unmatched. The V gene's germline CDR1 is MNHEY and CDR2 SVGAGI. The CDR3 sequence: CASSWQGERGKLFF. In DNA form, the CDR3 reads TGTGCCAGCAGTTGGCAGGGGGAAAGAGGTAAACTGTTTTTT.

Points on this clone: The same CDR3 can be traced to other DNA sequences in this sample. The chain has TRBV5-1 and TRBJ2-1; 10 nucleotides match TRBD2. CDR3 length: 16 residues. Trimming cost V 2 bases and J 4 bases; bases outside gene matches: 6. Germline CDR1 and CDR2: SGHRS and YFSETQ. The CDR3 DNA follows: TGCGCCAGCAGCTTTGGTGCTAGCGGGAGTTACAATGAGCAGTTCTTC. Its translation: CASSFGASGSYNEQFF.

The V call is TRBV7-8, the J call TRBJ2-1, with 9 bases that match TRBD2. The germline V gene encodes CDR1 SGHVS and CDR2 FQNEAQ. Trimming took 5 bases from V and 4 from J; bases not matched to a gene: 9. This CDR3 spans 16 amino acids. CDR3: CASSVSGTSSYNEQFF. CDR3 in DNA: TGTGCCAGCAGCGTTTCCGGGACTAGCAGTTACAATGAGCAGTTCTTC. Together with reference TRBV7-8 and TRBJ2-1, the CDR3 gives the full variable domain: GAGVSQSPRYKVAKRGQDVALRCDPISGHVSLFWYQQALGQGPEFLTYFQNEAQLDKSGLPSDRFFAERPEGSVSTLKIQRTQQEDSAVYLCASSVSGTSSYNEQFFGPGTRLTVL.

In the case of this clone: At one of its ends the junction is not consistent with the germline gene, which may arise from a read error. The J gene is TRBJ2-7, the V gene TRBV7-9; 7 bases match TRBD1. CDR3 size: 15 residues. The germline CDR1 and CDR2 sequences are SEHNR and FQNEAQ (reference sequence). CDR3 nucleotides: TGTTCCAGCAGCCCGGAGAGGGGGCCGGTAAGCGAGCAGTACTTC. It encodes CSSSPERGPVSEQYF.

The DNA of the CDR3 is TGCGCCAGCACCGGACAGGGTGCCTATGGCTACACCTTC. It is translated as CASTGQGAYGYTF. This rearrangement joins TRBV4-3 to TRBJ1-2; 8 nucleotides agree with TRBD1. Germline V gene data show CDR1 as LGHNA and CDR2 as YSLEER. The CDR3 is 13 amino acids. Trimming cost V 7 bases and J 4 bases; bases outside gene matches: 5.

The chain uses TRBV11-2 and TRBJ2-5; tentatively, D is TRBD1 (5 bases). Germline loops: CDR1 SGHAT, CDR2 FQNNGV. V was pared by 9 bases and J by 2 bases, with 19 bases between. CDR3 length: 15 amino acids. The CDR3 region has the DNA TGTGCCAGTAATCTGGCAGGGTCCCTACAAGAGACCCAGTACTTC. Translation gives CASNLAGSLQETQYF.

In this sample, this clone turned up once. The chain links TRBV28 to TRBJ2-7; D is unresolved. Trimming pared 5 bases from V and 3 bases from J, leaving 14 bases between. The germline V gene has CDR1 MDHEN and CDR2 SYDVKM. CDR3 size: 14 residues. CDR3 protein: CASSAPGVIYEQYF. CDR3 DNA: TGTGCCAGCAGTGCCCCTGGAGTGATCTACGAGCAGTACTTC.

There are a few counts of this clone. The chain carries TRBV5-1 and TRBJ2-5; 8 nucleotides line up with TRBD2. Germline CDR1 is SGHRS and CDR2 is YFSETQ. V shed 1 base, J shed 0 bases, and the junction held 5 bases outside the gene matches. This CDR3 is built from 16 residues. The CDR3 DNA follows: TGCGCCAGCAGCTTGTTGGGCGGGGGGTACCAAGAGACCCAGTACTTC. The encoded protein is CASSLLGGGYQETQYF.

This sequence joins TRBV4-2 and TRBJ2-1; 10 bases are shared with TRBD2. CDR1 is LGHNA, CDR2 YNFKEQ, per germline. This CDR3 has 19 residues. After removal of 3 bases from V and 7 bases from J, the junction contained 18 bases not matched to a gene. The CDR3 protein is CASSQKKDVAGGADNEQFF. CDR3 DNA sequence: TGTGCCAGCAGCCAGAAGAAGGATGTAGCGGGAGGAGCGGATAATGAGCAGTTCTTC.

V usage is TRBV11-3 and J usage is TRBJ2-1, with a tentative D call TRBD1 (5 bases). CDR1 and CDR2 from the germline V gene are SGHNT and YENEEA. The CDR3 runs to 16 residues. The V end lost 0 bases, the J end lost 8 bases, and 17 bases lay between the germline ends. The CDR3 nucleotides read TGTGCCAGCAGCTTAGAGGGCAGTGGGTTAGGGGATGAGCAGTTCTTC. This encodes CASSLEGSGLGDEQFF.

As for this clone: Its ends do not fully match the called genes, so a read error is possible. This chain connects TRBV19 to TRBJ2-6, with 9 nucleotides matching TRBD2. This CDR3 comprises 16 residues. Germline V CDR1 and CDR2: LNHDA, SQIVND (reference sequence). CDR3 protein: CASSIARQRGANGLTF. CDR3 coding DNA: TGTGCCAGTAGTATAGCACGGCAGCGGGGGGCCAACGGCCTGACTTTC.